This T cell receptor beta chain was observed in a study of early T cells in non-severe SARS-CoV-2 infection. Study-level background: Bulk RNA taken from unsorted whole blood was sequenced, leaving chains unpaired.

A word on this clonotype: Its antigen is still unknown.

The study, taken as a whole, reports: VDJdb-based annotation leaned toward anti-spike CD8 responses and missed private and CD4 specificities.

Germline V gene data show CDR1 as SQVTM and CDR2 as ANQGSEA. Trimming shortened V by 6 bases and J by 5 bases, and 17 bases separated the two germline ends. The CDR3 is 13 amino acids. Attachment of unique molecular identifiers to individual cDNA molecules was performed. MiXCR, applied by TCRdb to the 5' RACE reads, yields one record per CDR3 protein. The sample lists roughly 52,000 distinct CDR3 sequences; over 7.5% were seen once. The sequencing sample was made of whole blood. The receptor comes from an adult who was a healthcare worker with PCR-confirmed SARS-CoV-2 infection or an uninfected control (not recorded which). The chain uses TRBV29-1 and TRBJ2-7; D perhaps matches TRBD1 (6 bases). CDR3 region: CSVDPQGSHEQYF. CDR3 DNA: TGCAGCGTCGACCCACAGGGATCCCACGAGCAGTACTTC.